Listed below are T cell receptor beta chains from one sample, sequenced in a study of blood T cell repertoires in COVID-19. This table comes from immunoSEQ multiplex PCR, and its TCRdb copy is limited to in-frame clones, with some not included. In the table there are 210,000 or so clones, approximately 85% of which are singletons. Material for sequencing was peripheral blood. The receptors shown here come from a man aged 50 to 60 with COVID-19, enrolled during active disease. Each CDR3 is given with its conserved first and last residue. A D gene is named only where the DNA matches it firmly. Expanded clones get a size class; other rows say once, few or many, or leave the size out.

v_call	clone_size	d_call	j_call	cdr3_nt	cdr3_aa
TRBV2	-	TRBD1	TRBJ1-2	TGTGCCAGCAGAGAAGACAGGGGCTTGGGCTATGGCTACACCTTC	CASREDRGLGYGYTF
TRBV5-1	-	-	TRBJ2-2	TGCGCCAGCAGGGCCCTAGGGAGCCCCGGGGAGCTGTTTTTT	CASRALGSPGELFF
TRBV20-1	-	TRBD2	TRBJ2-1	TGCAGTGCTAGTCTTGGTAGCGGGGTTGTCGCGCAGTTCTTC	CSASLGSGVVAQFF
TRBV6-5	-	-	TRBJ1-2	TGTGCCAGCAGTTACGAAGGGAGTCGGGGTGGCTACACCTTC	CASSYEGSRGGYTF
TRBV19	-	-	TRBJ2-7	TGTGCCAGTTCCACATTCGGGACACCCTACGAGCAGTACTTC	CASSTFGTPYEQYF
TRBV5-1	-	-	TRBJ2-1	TGCGCCAGCAGCTTGACCAGGGTGGATGAGCAGTTCTTC	CASSLTRVDEQFF
TRBV3-1/TRBV3-2	-	TRBD1	TRBJ1-3	TGTGCCAGCAGCCAAGATCGGGACAGGGGGCGCAGAAACACCATATATTTT	CASSQDRDRGRRNTIYF
TRBV18	-	-	TRBJ2-6	TGTGCCAGCTCACCACCGTTTAGGAGCTCTGGGGCCAACGTCCTGACTTTC	CASSPPFRSSGANVLTF
TRBV9	-	TRBD2	TRBJ2-5	TGTGCCAGCAGCCAAGGACTAGCGGGGGTCCAGACCCAGTACTTC	CASSQGLAGVQTQYF
TRBV9	-	-	TRBJ2-3	TGTGCCAGCAGCGTAGCTTCCCTGACTAGCACAGATACGCAGTATTTT	CASSVASLTSTDTQYF
TRBV9	-	-	TRBJ2-2	TGTGCCAGCAGCGAACAGGGGAACACCGGGGAGCTGTTTTTT	CASSEQGNTGELFF
TRBV6-5	-	TRBD1	TRBJ1-5	TGTGCCAGCAGTCTGGTGGGACAGGGAGCCGGGCCCCAGCATTTT	CASSLVGQGAGPQHF
TRBV4-1	-	-	TRBJ1-1	TGCGCCAGCAGCCAAGCTCCGAACACTGAAGCTTTCTTT	CASSQAPNTEAFF
TRBV7-8	-	-	TRBJ1-3	TGTGCCAGCAGCGCCCACTGGGGGCCTGGAAACACCATATATTTT	CASSAHWGPGNTIYF
TRBV24-1	-	-	TRBJ2-2	TGTGCCACCAGCCAGGGGCAGGGGTACACCGGGGAGCTGTTTTTT	CATSQGQGYTGELFF
TRBV6-5	-	-	TRBJ2-5	TGTGCCAGCAGTTACGGTATCAGAGAGACCCAGTACTTC	CASSYGIRETQYF
TRBV4-2	-	-	TRBJ1-2	TGTGCCAGCAGCAATCGACAGGAACCCTATGGCTACACCTTC	CASSNRQEPYGYTF
TRBV19	-	-	TRBJ1-1	TGTGCCAGTAGTATATTGGGGGCCTACACTGAAGCTTTCTTT	CASSILGAYTEAFF
TRBV4-1	-	TRBD2	TRBJ2-1	TGCGCCAGCAGATCTACTAGCGGGGCCTACAATGAGCAGTTCTTC	CASRSTSGAYNEQFF
TRBV4-3	once	-	TRBJ1-1	TGCGCCAGCAGCCATCTGGGGGGGACTGAAGCTTTCTTT	CASSHLGGTEAFF
TRBV7-9	-	-	TRBJ2-5	TGTGCCAGCAGAACAACGGGAGCTGGTGCGGAGACCCAGTACTTC	CASRTTGAGAETQYF
TRBV3-1/TRBV3-2	-	TRBD2	TRBJ2-7	TGTGCCAGCAGCCAAACAGACCAAGAGCGGGGCGAGCAGTACTTC	CASSQTDQERGEQYF
TRBV9	-	TRBD1	TRBJ1-2	TGTGCCAGCAGCGTAGATCACAGGGGCAATGGCTACACCTTC	CASSVDHRGNGYTF
TRBV5-4	-	-	TRBJ2-7	TGTGCCAGCAGCACCGACCCCGGGATCTCCTACGAGCAGTACTTC	CASSTDPGISYEQYF
TRBV3-1/TRBV3-2	-	-	TRBJ1-1	TGTGCCAGCAGCCCCCTCACAGGGTCTTCTGAAGCTTTCTTT	CASSPLTGSSEAFF
TRBV5-4	-	-	TRBJ2-2	TGTGCCAGCAGCTTATCGGGGGTTGGTACCGGGGAGCTGTTTTTT	CASSLSGVGTGELFF
TRBV5-5	-	-	TRBJ1-2	TGTGCCAGCAGCTTGTTGTGGCAGAACTATGGCTACACCTTC	CASSLLWQNYGYTF
TRBV11-3	-	-	TRBJ2-5	TGTGCCAGCAGCTTAGGGGGCGCGGAAGAGACCCAGTACTTC	CASSLGGAEETQYF
TRBV5-1	-	TRBD2	TRBJ2-1	TGCGCCAGCAGCTCCCCCGGGACTAGCGGGAGCTCTGGTGAGCAGTTCTTC	CASSSPGTSGSSGEQFF
TRBV4-1	-	-	TRBJ2-7	TGCGCCAGCAGCCTAGACGCGGCGTACGAGCAGTACTTC	CASSLDAAYEQYF
TRBV14	-	-	TRBJ2-3	TGTGCCAGCAGCACCCTAGGGGTAGCAGATACGCAGTATTTT	CASSTLGVADTQYF
TRBV1	-	-	TRBJ2-3	TGCACCAGCAGCCGCGGGGAGTGCACAGATACGCAGTATTTT	CTSSRGECTDTQYF
TRBV29-1	-	-	TRBJ2-1	TGCAGCGTTGAAACGGGTACCTACAATGAGCAGTTCTTC	CSVETGTYNEQFF
TRBV11-2	-	-	TRBJ2-3	TGTGCCAGCAGCTCGATTCAGGGAAGGGCAGATACGCAGTATTTT	CASSSIQGRADTQYF
TRBV10-2	few	-	TRBJ1-2	TGCGCCAGCAGCCCTAGTCCGGGAGAGGGCTATGGCTACACCTTC	CASSPSPGEGYGYTF
TRBV10-2	once	-	TRBJ1-5	TGCGCCAGCAGTGAGTATCGAGGGCATCAGCCCCAGCATTTT	CASSEYRGHQPQHF
TRBV13	-	-	TRBJ2-2	TGTGCCAGCAGGCTAGTTGGCGGGGCCGGGGAGCTGTTTTTT	CASRLVGGAGELFF